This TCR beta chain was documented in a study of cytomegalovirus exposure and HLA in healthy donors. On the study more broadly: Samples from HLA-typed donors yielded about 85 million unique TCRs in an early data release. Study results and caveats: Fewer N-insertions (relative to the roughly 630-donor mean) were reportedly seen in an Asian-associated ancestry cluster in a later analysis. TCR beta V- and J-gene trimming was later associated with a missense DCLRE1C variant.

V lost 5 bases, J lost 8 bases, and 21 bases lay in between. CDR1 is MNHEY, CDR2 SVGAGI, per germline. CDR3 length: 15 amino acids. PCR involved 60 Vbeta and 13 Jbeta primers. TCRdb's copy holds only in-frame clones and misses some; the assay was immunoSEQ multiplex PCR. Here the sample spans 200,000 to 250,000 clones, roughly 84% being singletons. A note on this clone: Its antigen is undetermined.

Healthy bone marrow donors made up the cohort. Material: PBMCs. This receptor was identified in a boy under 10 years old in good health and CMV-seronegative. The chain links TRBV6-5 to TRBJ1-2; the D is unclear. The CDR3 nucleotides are TGTGCCAGCAGTGACTATCGGAGATCGCTTGAGGGCTACACCTTC. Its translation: CASSDYRRSLEGYTF.